The 13 T cell receptor beta chains below were found in one sample sequenced in a study of T cell clonality in common variable immunodeficiency. Libraries were prepared by immunoSEQ multiplex PCR; TCRdb keeps only in-frame clonotypes and omits some of them. The sample shows 60,000 to 75,000 clones, none of them appearing just once. Material: peripheral blood mononuclear cells. The receptors originated from a person between 18 and 69 years old in good health.

This clone was observed at least ten times. The CDR3 end falls 3 residues outside the read, so it is completed with the germline J gene. The genes are TRBV29-1 and TRBJ1-1; D is ambiguous. CDR1 and CDR2 (germline): SQVTM, ANQGSEA. Trimming left V 0 bases short and J 5 bases short, with 13 bases between. The CDR3 spans 14 residues. The covered CDR3 bases are TGCAGCGTTGAAGATCAGTCCGCGGGAACTGAA. Protein product: CSVEDQSAGTE. The full CDR3 protein is CSVEDQSAGTEAFF.

This clone was found many times. The missing CDR3 end, 3 residues past where the read stops, is filled in from the germline J gene. The chain employs TRBV28 and TRBJ2-5; 10 nucleotides align to TRBD2. Germline trimming cut 8 bases from V and 5 bases from J; bases unmatched to any gene: 20. Germline assignment: CDR1 MDHEN and CDR2 SYDVKM. CDR3 length equals 18 residues. CDR3 loop: CASEGYEASGGGLETQYF. The sequenced CDR3 bases are TGTGCCAGCGAGGGGTACGAGGCTAGCGGGGGAGGGTTGGAGACC.

This clone was observed at least ten times. The CDR3 end lies 3 residues beyond the end of the read and is filled in from the germline J gene. J is TRBJ1-2 and V is TRBV20-1, with TRBD1 identical over 8 bases. This CDR3 is built from 13 residues. Germline CDR1 reads DFQATT; CDR2 reads SNEGSKA (reference sequence). CDR3 region: CSAATGAINSYTF. The sequenced CDR3 bases are TGCAGTGCTGCGACAGGGGCTATCAATAGC.

Many counts were recorded for this clone. The part of the CDR3 DNA that was read is TGCGCCAGCAGCCTTCAAACGGGGAGCACAGATACG. Its protein is CASSLQTGSTDT. The whole CDR3 is CASSLQTGSTDTQYF. The chain has TRBV5-1 and TRBJ2-3; the D gene is possibly TRBD2 (5 bases). Read coverage stops 3 residues before the CDR3 terminus; the germline J gene supplies the remainder. The length of the CDR3 is 15 residues. V lost 4 bases to trimming and J lost 0 bases, with 12 bases between them. Looked up from germline, CDR1 is SGHRS and CDR2 is YFSETQ.

This clone was seen many times. The read stops 3 residues short of the end of the CDR3; the missing end is completed from the germline J gene. The J gene is TRBJ2-7, the V gene TRBV10-3; D is unclear. This CDR3 contains 12 residues. Germline CDR1 reads ENHRY; CDR2 reads SYGVKD. V was pared by 3 bases and J by 4 bases, with 7 bases between. CDR3 sequence: CAISDPSYEQYF. CDR3 DNA, as far as it was read: TGTGCCATCAGTGACCCCTCGTACGAG.

This clone was found many times. The observed sequence ends 3 residues before the CDR3 terminus, with the missing tail filled in from the germline J gene. The genes are TRBV6-2 or TRBV6-3 and TRBJ2-1; the D gene is possibly TRBD1 (5 bases). The V end lost 0 bases, the J end lost 9 bases, and 9 bases lay between the germline ends. The CDR3 covers 13 residues. Per the germline V gene, CDR1 is MNHEY and CDR2 is SVGEGT. The part of the CDR3 DNA that was read is TGTGCCAGCAGTTACTCGGGTAGGGGTGAG. Its translation: CASSYSGRGE. The CDR3 in full is CASSYSGRGEQFF.

This clone was seen many times. Read sequence stops 3 residues before the CDR3 end, and the germline J gene provides the missing end. V gene TRBV20-1 combines with J gene TRBJ2-7; 8 bases fit TRBD1. Germline CDR1 and CDR2: DFQATT and SNEGSKA (reference sequence). Trimming cost V 0 bases and J 2 bases; bases outside gene matches: 6. The CDR3 length is 15 residues. The CDR3 spells CSARDRIRGPYEQYF. The CDR3 DNA, read in part, is TGCAGTGCTAGAGATAGGATCAGGGGGCCCTACGAG.

This clone has at least ten counts. The read terminates 3 residues ahead of where the CDR3 ends, so the germline J gene completes it. The chain employs TRBV19 and TRBJ2-3; TRBD2 agrees at 8 bases. The CDR3 length is 15 residues. CDR1 is LNHDA, CDR2 SQIVND, per germline (reference sequence). V gave up 3 bases and J gave up 5 bases; unmatched junction bases: 7. The CDR3 loop is CASSIFAGGEDTQYF. The part of the CDR3 DNA that was read is TGTGCCAGTAGTATCTTTGCGGGAGGAGAAGATACG. The variable domain in full, completed from reference TRBV19 and TRBJ2-3, reads DGGITQSPKYLFRKEGQNVTLSCEQNLNHDAMYWYRQDPGQGLRLIYYSQIVNDFQKGDIAEGYSVSREKKESFPLTVTSAQKNPTAFYLCASSIFAGGEDTQYFGPGTRLTVL.

The table lists this clone with many counts. The read finishes 3 residues shy of the CDR3 end, and the germline J gene is used to complete it. The rearrangement links TRBV10-3 to TRBJ2-2, with a weak D call TRBD2 (5 bases). V was shortened by 3 bases and J by 9 bases, with 14 bases between the two germline ends. The CDR3 consists of 14 residues. The germline gives CDR1 ENHRY, CDR2 SYGVKD. CDR3 in amino acids: CAISDGVAPRELFF. The part of the CDR3 DNA that was read is TGTGCCATCAGTGACGGGGTAGCTCCCCGGGAG.

This clone showed up many times. The CDR3 is cut off 3 residues early in the read; its end comes from the germline J gene. The chain employs TRBV14 and TRBJ1-6; D gene unclear. Trimming cost V 4 bases and J 6 bases, with 7 bases left between them. The CDR3 extends over 13 amino acids. CDR1 and CDR2 from the germline V gene are SGHDN and FVKESK. CDR3 bases read: TGTGCCAGCAGCCGAAACAGTAATTCACCC. Protein: CASSRNSNSP. The entire CDR3 sequence reads CASSRNSNSPLHF.

This clone was picked up many times. The CDR3 end lies 3 residues beyond the end of the read and is filled in from the germline J gene. The V call is TRBV2, the J call TRBJ2-7; no clear D gene. The germline V gene encodes CDR1 SNHLY and CDR2 FYNNEI. This CDR3 comprises 11 residues. The V end was cut by 7 bases, the J end by 3 bases, with 7 bases between. CDR3 sequence: CASTVFYEQYF. The CDR3 bases that were read are TGTGCCAGCACGGTATTCTACGAG.

This clone was seen repeatedly, ten times or more. The read is 3 residues too short to cover the CDR3 end, so that end is filled in from the germline J gene. This sequence joins TRBV20-1 and TRBJ1-6; 12 positions agree with TRBD1. From germline, CDR1 is DFQATT and CDR2 SNEGSKA (reference sequence). Trimming cost V 2 bases and J 9 bases; bases outside gene matches: 11. The CDR3 is 17 residues long. The DNA read from the CDR3 is TGCAGTGCTAGAACGCCCCCGGGACAGGGGGCATCTTCACCC. Translated, it gives CSARTPPGQGASSP. The entire CDR3 is CSARTPPGQGASSPLHF.

The sample holds many counts of this clone. Sequencing ends 3 residues short of the CDR3 end; the germline J gene provides the rest. The identical CDR3 is also encoded by other nucleotide sequences in the sample. The chain uses TRBV19 and TRBJ2-1; 10 bases fit TRBD2. V shed 1 base, J shed 4 bases, and the junction held 1 base outside the gene matches. Germline V gene lookup returns CDR1 LNHDA and CDR2 SQIVND (reference sequence). The CDR3 covers 15 residues. The CDR3 DNA, read in part, is TGTGCCAGTAGTATAGGGACTAGCGGATACAATGAG. Translated, it gives CASSIGTSGYNE. In full, the CDR3 is CASSIGTSGYNEQFF. Variable domain in full (rest from reference TRBV19 and TRBJ2-1): DGGITQSPKYLFRKEGQNVTLSCEQNLNHDAMYWYRQDPGQGLRLIYYSQIVNDFQKGDIAEGYSVSREKKESFPLTVTSAQKNPTAFYLCASSIGTSGYNEQFFGPGTRLTVL.